This note documents a single TCR beta chain sequence. Its antigen is currently unknown. The sample belongs to a study of shared clonotypes between healthy human individuals. As for the study in general: Aged 18 to 49, the donors were two women and a few men.

Study-wide results and limits: Inspection by rarefaction showed sorted-subset sequencing to be incomplete despite large depth.

For each subset, genomic DNA was distributed in equal portions over several immunoSEQ plates. Profiling relied on immunoSEQ multiplex PCR, and the TCRdb table lists in-frame clones only, not all of them. The sample shows 2 million to 2.5 million clones, around 95% of them seen only once. The germline CDR1 and CDR2 sequences are SGHTS and YDEGEE. The CDR3 extends over 14 amino acids. With 4 bases removed from V and 7 bases from J, the gap between germline ends came to 15 bases. The study drew its donors from healthy HIV-negative adults without recent acute infections or vaccinations. This clonotype originated in a young man in good health. The chain links TRBV5-8 to TRBJ2-4; D ambiguous. The material sequenced was naive CD4+ T cells sorted from blood. Regarding subset: CD45RA+ positively selected. The CDR3: CASSPVTHRNIQYF. As DNA, the CDR3 is TGTGCCAGCAGCCCAGTGACACACCGTAACATTCAGTACTTC.